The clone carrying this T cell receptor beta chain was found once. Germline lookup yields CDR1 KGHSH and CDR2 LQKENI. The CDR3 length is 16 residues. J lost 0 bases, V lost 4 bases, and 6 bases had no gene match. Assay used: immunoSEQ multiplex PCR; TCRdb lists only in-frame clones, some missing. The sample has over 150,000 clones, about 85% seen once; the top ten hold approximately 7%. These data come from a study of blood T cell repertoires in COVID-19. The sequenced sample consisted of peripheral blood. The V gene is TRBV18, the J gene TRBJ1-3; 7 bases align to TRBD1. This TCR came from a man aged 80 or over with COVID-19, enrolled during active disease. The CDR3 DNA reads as TGTGCCAGCTCACTCCCGGGACAGTACTCTGGAAACACCATATATTTT. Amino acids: CASSLPGQYSGNTIYF.